The 15 T cell receptor beta chains presented below share a single source sample, sequenced in a study of CD8 T cells in ankylosing spondylitis. MiXCR was run by TCRdb on the 5' RACE reads, yielding one entry per CDR3 protein. The sample carries about 270,000 distinct CDR3 sequences, under 35% recorded once. Sequenced sample: blood, either unsorted or a sorted T cell fraction (not recorded which). These receptors were collected from a male donor with ankylosing spondylitis or in good health (not recorded which).

The chain combines TRBV12-3 or TRBV12-4 with TRBJ2-2; D is possibly TRBD2 (7 bases). With 4 bases removed from V and 4 bases from J, the gap between germline ends came to 13 bases. CDR3 length: 15 residues. The CDR3 reads CASSSGGDGTGELFF. In DNA form, the CDR3 reads TGTGCCAGCAGTTCGGGGGGCGATGGCACCGGGGAGCTGTTTTTT.

This clonotype was seen a handful of times. The J gene is TRBJ2-3, the V gene TRBV12-3 or TRBV12-4; 10 nucleotides match TRBD2. This CDR3 spans 15 amino acids. Trimming took 7 bases from V and 2 from J; bases not matched to a gene: 6. The chain's CDR3 is CASIGLAGVTDTQYF. CDR3 coding DNA: TGTGCCAGCATCGGCCTAGCGGGGGTCACAGATACGCAGTATTTT.

This clonotype has a handful of counts. For the CDR3, the DNA is TGCGCCAGCAGCGGACCCCCATATCCTGAGCAGTTCTTC. This codes for CASSGPPYPEQFF. The chain is built from TRBV5-1 and TRBJ2-1; the D is unclear. This CDR3 has 13 residues. Germline V gives CDR1 SGHRS, CDR2 YFSETQ. Trimming removed 4 bases from V and 9 bases from J, with 14 bases in between.

This clonotype was detected only a few times. The chain combines TRBV20-1 with TRBJ1-1; D unresolved. Germline V gene lookup returns CDR1 DFQATT and CDR2 SNEGSKA (reference sequence). The germline V and J ends were trimmed by 1 base and 3 bases, with 9 bases remaining between them. The CDR3 runs 13 residues. The DNA for the CDR3 is TGCAGTGCTAGAGTGCGATTAGACACTGAAGCTTTCTTT. This encodes CSARVRLDTEAFF.

This clonotype was picked up a small number of times. V and J are TRBV12-3 or TRBV12-4 and TRBJ2-5, with a tentative D call TRBD2 (6 bases). Deletions cut 6 bases from V and 2 bases from J, with 16 bases between. The CDR3 runs 15 residues. The CDR3 loop is CASSRRSAGQETQYF. CDR3 in DNA: TGTGCCAGCAGCCGTAGGTCGGCGGGGCAAGAGACCCAGTACTTC.

CDR3 in amino acids: CASSQAGAGNTEAFF. In DNA, the CDR3 is TGTGCCAGCAGCCAAGCTGGGGCAGGAAACACTGAAGCTTTCTTT. The chain has TRBV3-1 and TRBJ1-1, with a possible D match to TRBD1 (5 bases). V dropped 1 base and J dropped 2 bases, with 11 bases sitting between them. CDR1 is LGHDT and CDR2 is YNNKEL in the germline V gene (reference sequence). The CDR3 extends over 15 amino acids.

This chain connects TRBV2 to TRBJ2-5; the match to TRBD1 covers 9 bases. With V trimmed by 4 bases and J by 2 bases, 5 bases remained unmatched. Per germline, CDR1 SNHLY and CDR2 FYNNEI. CDR3 length equals 15 residues. The CDR3 bases are TGTGCCAGCAGTGGACAGGGGGGGACGCAAGAGACCCAGTACTTC. Residues: CASSGQGGTQETQYF.

V gene TRBV6-5 combines with J gene TRBJ2-7; D ambiguous. The V gene lost 8 bases and the J gene lost 5 bases, with 13 bases spanning the gap. The CDR3 loop spans 12 amino acids. CDR1 and CDR2 (germline): MNHEY, SVGAGI. The CDR3 DNA reads as TGTGCCAGCTGGAATATCTGGGACGAGCAGTACTTC. Its protein product is CASWNIWDEQYF.

This clonotype was detected only a few times. This rearrangement joins TRBV18 to TRBJ2-6, with D hard to call. Trimming removed 0 bases at V and 1 base at J, with 10 bases between. CDR1 and CDR2 (germline): KGHSH, LQKENI. The CDR3 consists of 17 residues. The CDR3 DNA is TGTGCCAGCTCACCACCGGTCGGAAGGTCTGGGGCCAACGTCCTGACTTTC. Protein product: CASSPPVGRSGANVLTF.

This clonotype was seen only a few times. The CDR3 protein is CARIGQGTEAFF. CDR3 coding DNA: TGTGCCAGGATCGGACAGGGTACTGAAGCTTTCTTT. The V gene is TRBV10-3, the J gene TRBJ1-1, with TRBD1 matching 8 bases. With V trimmed by 10 bases and J by 5 bases, 6 bases remained unmatched. Germline assignment: CDR1 ENHRY and CDR2 SYGVKD. The CDR3 has 12 residues.

In its sample, this clonotype was seen a few times. The chain joins TRBV7-3 to TRBJ2-7; TRBD1 might be the D (6 bases). Germline CDR1 is SGHTA and CDR2 is FQGTGA. Trimming stripped 6 bases from V and 5 bases from J, with 14 bases between. This CDR3 spans 13 amino acids. As DNA, the CDR3 is TGTGCCAGCAGTCGTACAGGGTCCCACGAGCAGTACTTC. This translates into CASSRTGSHEQYF.

This chain links TRBV5-1 with TRBJ2-2, with a possible D match to TRBD1 (6 bases). There are 15 residues in the CDR3. The V and J ends lost 1 base and 4 bases respectively, with 11 bases between them. Germline V gives CDR1 SGHRS, CDR2 YFSETQ. This chain's CDR3 is CASSLYRDGTGELFF. CDR3 DNA sequence: TGCGCCAGCAGCTTGTACAGGGATGGCACCGGGGAGCTGTTTTTT.

This chain connects TRBV7-9 to TRBJ2-1, with a tentative D call TRBD2 (5 bases). Deletions cut 9 bases from V and 6 bases from J, with 12 bases between. This CDR3 spans 12 amino acids. The V gene's germline CDR1 is SEHNR and CDR2 FQNEAQ (reference sequence). For the CDR3, the DNA is TGTGCCAGGGGAGTGGGCGGCAATGAGCAGTTCTTC. Translating gives CARGVGGNEQFF.

This chain uses TRBV29-1 with TRBJ2-7; 7 nucleotides align to TRBD1. Germline CDR1 SQVTM, CDR2 ANQGSEA. This CDR3 has 12 residues. J lost 3 bases, V lost 7 bases, and 6 bases had no gene match. CDR3 bases: TGCAGCGGTGCGAGGGACAGCTACGAGCAGTACTTC. Amino acids: CSGARDSYEQYF.

The V call is TRBV12-3 or TRBV12-4, the J call TRBJ2-3; no definite D call. This CDR3 contains 16 residues. Trimming removed 5 bases from V and 4 bases from J, with 19 bases in between. CDR3 nucleotide sequence: TGTGCCAGCAGTCCCGACGTGGGCCTCTCAGCAGATACGCAGTATTTT. This encodes CASSPDVGLSADTQYF.